This T cell receptor beta chain was observed in a study of cytomegalovirus exposure and HLA in healthy donors. V was pared by 2 bases and J by 4 bases, with 19 bases of the junction left unmatched. Looked up from germline, CDR1 is MGHRA and CDR2 is YSYEKL. This CDR3 spans 20 amino acids. The PCR contained 60 Vbeta and 13 Jbeta primers. Profiled with immunoSEQ multiplex PCR; TCRdb holds only in-frame clones, not every one. Recorded here are nearly 200,000 clones; the top ten clones represent roughly 0.74%. The rearrangement uses TRBV4-1 and TRBJ2-5; 10 bases agree with TRBD1. Sequences were obtained from PBMCs. The source is a boy between 10 and 17 years old in good health and CMV-seronegative. The CDR3 protein is CASSQRNAPLGQGGSETQYF. The CDR3 DNA reads TGCGCCAGCAGCCAAAGAAATGCCCCGCTCGGACAGGGGGGATCAGAGACCCAGTACTTC.